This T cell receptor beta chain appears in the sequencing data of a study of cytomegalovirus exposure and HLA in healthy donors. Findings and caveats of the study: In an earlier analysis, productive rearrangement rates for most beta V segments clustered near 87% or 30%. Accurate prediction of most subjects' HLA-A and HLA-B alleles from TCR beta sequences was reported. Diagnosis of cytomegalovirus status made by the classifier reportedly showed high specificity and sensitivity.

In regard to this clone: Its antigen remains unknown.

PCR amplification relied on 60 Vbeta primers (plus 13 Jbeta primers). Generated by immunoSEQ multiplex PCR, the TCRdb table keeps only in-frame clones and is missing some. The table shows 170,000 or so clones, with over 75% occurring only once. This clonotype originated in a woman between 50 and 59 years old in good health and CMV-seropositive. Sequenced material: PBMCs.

CDR3 sequence: CASSLGGGSSPLHF. CDR3 nucleotides: TGTGCCAGCAGCTTAGGTGGTGGCTCTTCACCCCTCCACTTT. The chain links TRBV11-2 to TRBJ1-6; the D is unclear. V lost 1 base and J 9 bases, leaving 10 bases between the germline ends. This CDR3 contains 14 residues. Germline loops: CDR1 SGHAT, CDR2 FQNNGV.